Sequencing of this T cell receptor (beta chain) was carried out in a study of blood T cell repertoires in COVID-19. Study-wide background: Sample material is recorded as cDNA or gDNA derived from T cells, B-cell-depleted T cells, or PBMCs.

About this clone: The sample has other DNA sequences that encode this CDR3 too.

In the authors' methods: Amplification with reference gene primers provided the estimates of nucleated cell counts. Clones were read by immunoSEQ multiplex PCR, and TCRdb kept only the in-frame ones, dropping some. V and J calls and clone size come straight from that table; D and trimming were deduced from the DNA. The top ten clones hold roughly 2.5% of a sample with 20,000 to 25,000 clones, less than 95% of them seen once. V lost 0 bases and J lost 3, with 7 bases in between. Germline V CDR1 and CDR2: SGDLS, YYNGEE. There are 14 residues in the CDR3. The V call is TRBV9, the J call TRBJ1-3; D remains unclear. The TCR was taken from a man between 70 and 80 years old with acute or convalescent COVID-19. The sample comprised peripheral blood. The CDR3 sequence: CASSVGAFGNTIYF. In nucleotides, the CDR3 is TGTGCCAGCAGCGTAGGAGCGTTTGGAAACACCATATATTTT.